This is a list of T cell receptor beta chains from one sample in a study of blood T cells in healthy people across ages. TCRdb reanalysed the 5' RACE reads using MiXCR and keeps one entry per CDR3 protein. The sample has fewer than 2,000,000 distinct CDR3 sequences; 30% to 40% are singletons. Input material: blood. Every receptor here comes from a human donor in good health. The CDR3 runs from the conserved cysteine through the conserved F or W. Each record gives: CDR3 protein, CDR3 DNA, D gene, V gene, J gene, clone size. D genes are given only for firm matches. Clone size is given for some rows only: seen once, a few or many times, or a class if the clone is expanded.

cdr3_aa: CASSLDYSYEQYF
cdr3_nt: TGCGCCAGCAGCTTGGACTACTCCTACGAGCAGTACTTC
d_call: .
v_call: TRBV5-1
j_call: TRBJ2-7
clone_size: few

cdr3_aa: CASSPVTYGYTF
cdr3_nt: TGTGCCAGCAGTCCCGTGACCTATGGCTACACCTTC
d_call: .
v_call: TRBV12-3/TRBV12-4
j_call: TRBJ1-2
clone_size: .

cdr3_aa: CASSPLTSGQETQYF
cdr3_nt: TGCGCCAGCAGCCCCCTGACTAGCGGACAAGAGACCCAGTACTTC
d_call: TRBD2
v_call: TRBV5-1
j_call: TRBJ2-5
clone_size: few

cdr3_aa: CSAPTVGSYKEQFF
cdr3_nt: TGCAGTGCTCCTACAGTTGGCTCCTACAAGGAGCAGTTCTTC
d_call: .
v_call: TRBV20-1
j_call: TRBJ2-1
clone_size: .

cdr3_aa: CASSYTGGPNYGYTF
cdr3_nt: TGTGCCAGCAGTTACACGGGGGGACCTAACTATGGCTACACCTTC
d_call: .
v_call: TRBV6-6
j_call: TRBJ1-2
clone_size: .

cdr3_aa: CASSVGDRGHTEAFF
cdr3_nt: TGTGCCAGCAGCGTAGGGGACAGGGGGCACACTGAAGCTTTCTTT
d_call: TRBD1
v_call: TRBV9
j_call: TRBJ1-1
clone_size: once

cdr3_aa: CASSHLVGTVNYGYTF
cdr3_nt: TGCGCCAGCAGCCACCTAGTCGGGACAGTCAACTATGGCTACACCTTC
d_call: TRBD1
v_call: TRBV4-3
j_call: TRBJ1-2
clone_size: few

cdr3_aa: CASSSTFPSYNEQFF
cdr3_nt: TGTGCCAGCAGTTCAACTTTCCCCTCCTACAATGAGCAGTTCTTC
d_call: .
v_call: TRBV12-3/TRBV12-4
j_call: TRBJ2-1
clone_size: .

cdr3_aa: CSVGQANTQYF
cdr3_nt: TGCAGCGTTGGACAGGCTAATACGCAGTATTTT
d_call: .
v_call: TRBV29-1
j_call: TRBJ2-3
clone_size: .

cdr3_aa: CSVRRGQALYGYTF
cdr3_nt: TGCAGTGTCAGGAGGGGGCAGGCTCTCTATGGCTACACCTTC
d_call: TRBD1
v_call: TRBV20-1
j_call: TRBJ1-2
clone_size: few

cdr3_aa: CASSQDSFGQGGYEQYF
cdr3_nt: TGTGCCAGCAGCCAAGATTCGTTCGGACAGGGCGGCTACGAGCAGTACTTC
d_call: TRBD1
v_call: TRBV4-2
j_call: TRBJ2-7
clone_size: few

cdr3_aa: CASSPGAVGMNTEAFF
cdr3_nt: TGTGCCAGCAGCCCCGGGGCGGTGGGGATGAACACTGAAGCTTTCTTT
d_call: .
v_call: TRBV9
j_call: TRBJ1-1
clone_size: .

cdr3_aa: CASSESRGQGYTF
cdr3_nt: TGTGCCAGCAGTGAAAGCAGGGGGCAAGGCTACACCTTC
d_call: TRBD1
v_call: TRBV6-1
j_call: TRBJ1-2
clone_size: few

cdr3_aa: CASRPTNYGYTF
cdr3_nt: TGTGCCAGCCGCCCCACTAACTATGGCTACACCTTC
d_call: .
v_call: TRBV6-2/TRBV6-3
j_call: TRBJ1-2
clone_size: .

cdr3_aa: CASSPIGRFSSGANVLTF
cdr3_nt: TGTGCCAGCAGCCCCATCGGACGGTTCAGCTCTGGGGCCAACGTCCTGACTTTC
d_call: .
v_call: TRBV4-2
j_call: TRBJ2-6
clone_size: few

cdr3_aa: CASSGQGAQAEAFF
cdr3_nt: TGTGCCAGCAGCGGACAGGGGGCGCAGGCTGAAGCTTTCTTT
d_call: TRBD1
v_call: TRBV9
j_call: TRBJ1-1
clone_size: .

cdr3_aa: CASSYAGGLYEQFF
cdr3_nt: TGTGCCAGCAGTTATGCGGGGGGGCTTTATGAGCAGTTCTTC
d_call: TRBD2
v_call: TRBV7-2
j_call: TRBJ2-1
clone_size: few

cdr3_aa: CASSLNRAGANVLTF
cdr3_nt: TGTGCCAGCAGCTTAAATCGGGCTGGGGCCAACGTCCTGACTTTC
d_call: .
v_call: TRBV7-3
j_call: TRBJ2-6
clone_size: many

cdr3_aa: CASSEYGQSTSDTYF
cdr3_nt: TGTGCCAGCAGTGAATATGGGCAGTCGACTTCTGATACGTACTTC
d_call: .
v_call: TRBV25-1
j_call: TRBJ2-7
clone_size: .

cdr3_aa: CAGSQGRTRSAARGSYTF
cdr3_nt: TGCGCCGGCAGCCAAGGTAGGACTAGATCGGCGGCCAGGGGAAGCTACACCTTC
d_call: .
v_call: TRBV4-3
j_call: TRBJ1-2
clone_size: .

cdr3_aa: CASSPEGAYGNYGYTF
cdr3_nt: TGCGCCAGCAGCCCGGAGGGGGCGTACGGTAACTATGGCTACACCTTC
d_call: TRBD1
v_call: TRBV5-1
j_call: TRBJ1-2
clone_size: once

cdr3_aa: CASSFDPGSNQPQHF
cdr3_nt: TGTGCCAGCAGTTTCGACCCAGGCAGCAATCAGCCCCAGCATTTT
d_call: .
v_call: TRBV12-3/TRBV12-4
j_call: TRBJ1-5
clone_size: .

cdr3_aa: CAISARADRDPVNTQYF
cdr3_nt: TGTGCCATCAGTGCCCGAGCTGACAGGGACCCGGTGAATACGCAGTATTTT
d_call: TRBD1
v_call: TRBV10-3
j_call: TRBJ2-3
clone_size: few

cdr3_aa: CASSQDLRDEKLFF
cdr3_nt: TGTGCCAGCAGCCAAGATCTGAGAGATGAAAAACTGTTTTTT
d_call: .
v_call: TRBV3-1
j_call: TRBJ1-4
clone_size: .

cdr3_aa: CASSQTGTGGYEQYF
cdr3_nt: TGCGCCAGCAGCCAAACCGGGACAGGGGGCTACGAGCAGTACTTC
d_call: TRBD1
v_call: TRBV4-1
j_call: TRBJ2-7
clone_size: many

cdr3_aa: CASGLPGGPTDTQYF
cdr3_nt: TGTGCCAGCGGTCTACCGGGGGGGCCAACAGATACGCAGTATTTT
d_call: TRBD2
v_call: TRBV11-2
j_call: TRBJ2-3
clone_size: .

cdr3_aa: CASSLLPPVASTNEKLFF
cdr3_nt: TGTGCCAGCAGCTTATTACCCCCGGTGGCCTCTACGAATGAAAAACTGTTTTTT
d_call: .
v_call: TRBV7-2
j_call: TRBJ1-4
clone_size: once

cdr3_aa: CASSLNWADYGYTF
cdr3_nt: TGTGCCAGCAGCTTAAACTGGGCAGACTATGGCTACACCTTC
d_call: .
v_call: TRBV7-2
j_call: TRBJ1-2
clone_size: .

cdr3_aa: CASSSIPLNEQFF
cdr3_nt: TGCGCCAGCAGCTCCATTCCCCTCAATGAGCAGTTCTTC
d_call: .
v_call: TRBV5-1
j_call: TRBJ2-1
clone_size: .

cdr3_aa: CASRWRDSTGELFF
cdr3_nt: TGTGCCAGCAGGTGGAGGGATAGCACCGGGGAGCTGTTTTTT
d_call: .
v_call: TRBV2
j_call: TRBJ2-2
clone_size: .

cdr3_aa: CASRLDRVGYGYTF
cdr3_nt: TGTGCCAGCAGGCTGGACAGGGTGGGATATGGCTACACCTTC
d_call: TRBD1
v_call: TRBV27
j_call: TRBJ1-2
clone_size: .

cdr3_aa: CVSSLRGDTYGYTF
cdr3_nt: TGTGTCAGCAGCTTGAGGGGGGACACCTATGGCTACACCTTC
d_call: .
v_call: TRBV5-6
j_call: TRBJ1-2
clone_size: .

cdr3_aa: CTVQVSSYNEQFF
cdr3_nt: TGCACGGTACAGGTTAGCTCCTACAATGAGCAGTTCTTC
d_call: .
v_call: TRBV20-1
j_call: TRBJ2-1
clone_size: .

cdr3_aa: CASSPRTNNEQFF
cdr3_nt: TGTGCCAGCAGCCCCCGGACTAACAATGAGCAGTTCTTC
d_call: .
v_call: TRBV6-2/TRBV6-3
j_call: TRBJ2-1
clone_size: few

cdr3_aa: CASSLRDRGNEKLFF
cdr3_nt: TGTGCCAGCAGTCTAAGGGACAGGGGGAATGAAAAACTGTTTTTT
d_call: TRBD1
v_call: TRBV12-3/TRBV12-4
j_call: TRBJ1-4
clone_size: few

cdr3_aa: CAISSGLAGEGETQYF
cdr3_nt: TGTGCCATCAGTTCGGGACTAGCGGGGGAAGGAGAGACCCAGTACTTC
d_call: TRBD2
v_call: TRBV10-3
j_call: TRBJ2-5
clone_size: few

cdr3_aa: CASSVSLMNTEAFF
cdr3_nt: TGTGCCAGCAGTGTATCTCTCATGAACACTGAAGCTTTCTTT
d_call: .
v_call: TRBV2
j_call: TRBJ1-1
clone_size: few

cdr3_aa: CASSLEREEEDTQYF
cdr3_nt: TGTGCTAGCAGCTTAGAGCGGGAGGAGGAAGATACGCAGTATTTT
d_call: TRBD2
v_call: TRBV7-7
j_call: TRBJ2-3
clone_size: .

cdr3_aa: CASSPDGIIDSAELFF
cdr3_nt: TGTGCCAGCAGCCCCGATGGGATAATAGACAGCGCGGAGCTGTTTTTT
d_call: .
v_call: TRBV7-8
j_call: TRBJ2-2
clone_size: .

cdr3_aa: CASTKRGPTDTQYF
cdr3_nt: TGTGCCAGTACAAAGCGGGGTCCCACAGATACGCAGTATTTT
d_call: TRBD2
v_call: TRBV19
j_call: TRBJ2-3
clone_size: .

cdr3_aa: CASSRPGTGGRSGYTF
cdr3_nt: TGCGCCAGCAGCCGGCCAGGGACAGGGGGCAGGAGTGGCTACACCTTC
d_call: TRBD1
v_call: TRBV4-1
j_call: TRBJ1-2
clone_size: few